The clone carrying this T cell receptor (beta chain) was detected only once. Its antigen remains unknown. These data originate in a study of cytomegalovirus exposure and HLA in healthy donors. Study-wide results and limits: Most TCR sequences were rare, but some public TCRs occurred in many donors. Investigators reported 150 to 200 TCR beta chains as tied to cytomegalovirus.

The PCR used 60 Vbeta and 13 Jbeta primers. How the authors handled the data: In a later analysis, about 11 million of approximately 86 million unique beta chains occurred in at least two donors. Sequencing used immunoSEQ multiplex PCR; TCRdb keeps in-frame clones, though not all of them. V and J calls and clone size are copied from that table; D and trimming were computed from the DNA. The sample records under 200,000 clones, around 86% being singletons. Donors were nominally healthy when sampled, though unrecorded immune exposures were likely. The germline gives CDR1 MNHEY, CDR2 SMNVEV (reference sequence). V gave up 6 bases and J gave up 6 bases, with 21 bases separating them. There are 16 residues in the CDR3.

The chain recombines TRBV27 with TRBJ1-5, with D perhaps matching TRBD1 (5 bases). The origin of this receptor is a male donor in good health and CMV-seronegative. Sequenced input: PBMCs. Here the CDR3 DNA reads TGTGCCAGCAGACAAAAAGGTGGGGGGGAGCGTCAGCCCCAGCATTTT. Translated, it gives CASRQKGGGERQPQHF.